This T cell receptor (beta chain) came from a study of T cell clones after liver transplantation. Study conclusions and caveats: Small, mixed patient groups and varying post-transplant times limit these conclusions.

V dropped 3 bases and J dropped 14; count of bases not matched to a gene: 14. This CDR3 contains 16 residues. The germline V gene has CDR1 KGHSH and CDR2 LQKENI. The protocol was immunoSEQ multiplex PCR, while the TCRdb copy is restricted to in-frame clones and leaves out a portion. The repertoire has under 130,000 clones, 84% of them found once; the top ten carry about 2.8%. Notes on this clone: Its antigen is unknown.

The genes are TRBV18 and TRBJ2-3, with TRBD2 identical over 13 bases. This receptor was obtained from a human patient who received a liver transplant. Some T cells may be transferred from the graft donor. This specimen consisted of CD4+ T cells from blood, obtained around 44 months after liver transplant. The CDR3 loop reads CASSPQPGTSGAHGYF. The CDR3 DNA follows: TGTGCCAGCTCACCTCAGCCCGGGACTAGCGGGGCCCATGGGTATTTT. Full variable domain (rest looked up from reference TRBV18 and TRBJ2-3): NAGVMQNPRHLVRRRGQEARLRCSPMKGHSHVYWYRQLPEEGLKFMVYLQKENIIDESGMPKERFSAEFPKEGPSILRIQQVVRGDSAAYFCASSPQPGTSGAHGYFGPGTRLTVL.